These 13 T cell receptor beta chains share one sample of origin, sequenced in a study of blood T cell repertoires in acute mononucleosis. Time point defined: acute infectious mononucleosis, at clinical presentation within 2 weeks of symptom onset (visit 1). Sequencing was performed with immunoSEQ multiplex PCR; in TCRdb, only in-frame clones are kept and a portion is missing. The sample has 6,000 to 9,000 clones; 25% to 30% are singletons. Sequences were derived from EBV YVL epitope tetramer+ CD8+ T cells sorted from PBMCs, sampled during acute infectious mononucleosis. The sample's subset: CD8 T cells binding a tetramer with EBV BRLF1 109-117 peptide (YVL-BR). Every receptor here comes from a woman aged 18-29 years with infectious mononucleosis caused by EBV.

This clone was counted many times. The genes are TRBV18 and TRBJ2-1; the D gene is possibly TRBD2 (6 bases). This CDR3 contains 15 residues. Germline lookup yields CDR1 KGHSH and CDR2 LQKENI. V lost 6 bases and J 6 bases, leaving 18 bases between the germline ends. The CDR3 is CASSGSAPEGNEQFF. The CDR3 DNA follows: TGTGCCAGCTCCGGTAGCGCCCCGGAGGGCAATGAGCAGTTCTTC.

This chain connects TRBV11-2 to TRBJ2-7; 11 positions agree with TRBD2. J was trimmed by 5 bases and V by 5 bases; bases with no gene match: 8. Germline assignment: CDR1 SGHAT and CDR2 FQNNGV. There are 15 residues in the CDR3. CDR3 loop: CASSLTSGSFDEQYF. In nucleotides, the CDR3 is TGTGCCAGCAGCCTCACTAGCGGGAGTTTCGACGAGCAGTACTTC.

This clone has ten or more counts. V gene TRBV11-2 combines with J gene TRBJ2-1; 9 positions agree with TRBD2. CDR1 is SGHAT and CDR2 is FQNNGV in the germline V gene. V lost 4 bases to trimming and J lost 5 bases; unmatched junction nucleotides: 12. The CDR3 consists of 17 residues. This chain's CDR3 is CASSSPPLAGDHNEQFF. The CDR3 DNA is TGTGCCAGCAGCTCCCCCCCATTAGCGGGGGACCACAATGAGCAGTTCTTC.

As to this clone: A far larger clone is one nucleotide away, so this likely arose from a read error. Other DNA sequences within the sample encode an identical CDR3. The rearrangement links TRBV6-5 to TRBJ1-2, with a tentative D call TRBD1 (6 bases). The CDR3 sequence is 13 residues long. In germline, CDR1 is MNHEY, CDR2 SVGAGI. Here the CDR3 DNA reads TGTGCCAGCAGTTACACAACAGGGTATGGCTATACCTTC. It codes for CASSYTTGYGYTF.

In its sample, this clone was seen a few times. The chain employs TRBV10-3 and TRBJ2-7, with 10 bases identical to TRBD2. V shed 10 bases and J 0 bases; nucleotides not matched to a gene: 9. The CDR3 is 15 amino acids. CDR1 and CDR2 from the germline V gene are ENHRY and SYGVKD. CDR3 DNA: TGTGCCAGCAGATCCGGGACTAGCGTCTCCTACGAGCAGTACTTC. Translation gives CASRSGTSVSYEQYF.

The chain combines TRBV20-1 with TRBJ1-2; possible D gene TRBD1, 5 bases. V was shortened by 2 bases and J by 8 bases, with 6 bases between the two germline ends. Germline V CDR1 and CDR2: DFQATT, SNEGSKA (reference sequence). This CDR3 is built from 10 residues. CDR3 sequence: CSARHRGYTF. CDR3 DNA sequence: TGCAGTGCTAGACACAGGGGCTACACCTTC.

The sample holds a few counts of this clone. V usage is TRBV28 and J usage is TRBJ2-7; TRBD2 matches at 10 bases. The germline V gene encodes CDR1 MDHEN and CDR2 SYDVKM. The CDR3 has 15 residues. V dropped 6 bases and J dropped 0; count of bases not matched to a gene: 5. The CDR3: CASRSGTSVSYEQYF. The CDR3 bases are TGTGCCAGCAGATCCGGGACTAGCGTCTCCTACGAGCAGTACTTC.

This clone appeared a single time. A single base is all that separates this from a far larger clone, so a read error is likely. The chain combines TRBV29-1 with TRBJ2-1; 10 bases fit TRBD1. The germline V gene encodes CDR1 SQVTM and CDR2 ANQGSEA. The CDR3 is 13 residues long. CDR3 nucleotide sequence: TGCGGGGCCGGACAGGGGGAAGACAATGAGCAGTTCTTC. Translation: CGAGQGEDNEQFF.

In this sample, this clone turned up many times. The identical CDR3 is also encoded by other nucleotide sequences in the sample. The genes are TRBV6-5 and TRBJ2-5; TRBD1 matches at 10 bases. This CDR3 has 15 amino acids. Trimming at V came to 6 bases and at J to 4 bases, leaving 8 bases not matched to a gene. Looked up from germline, CDR1 is MNHEY and CDR2 is SVGAGI. The CDR3 loop is CASRQLTGGAETQYF. For the CDR3, the DNA is TGTGCCAGCAGGCAGTTGACAGGGGGCGCAGAGACCCAGTACTTC.

The J gene is TRBJ2-1, the V gene TRBV11-2, with D unclear. CDR3 size: 14 residues. Trimming pared 1 base from V and 6 bases from J, leaving 10 bases between. From germline, CDR1 is SGHAT and CDR2 FQNNGV. CDR3 loop: CASSLVPNLNEQFF. CDR3 nucleotides: TGTGCCAGCAGCTTAGTGCCTAACCTCAATGAGCAGTTCTTC.

This clone came up a few times. A far more abundant clone sits one base away, making this likely a read error. The chain joins TRBV27 to TRBJ2-1; D might be TRBD1 (5 bases). The germline CDR1 and CDR2 sequences are MNHEY and SMNVEV (reference sequence). The CDR3 contains 16 residues. CDR3 DNA: TGTGCCAGCAGTTTGGACACCACGAGCTCCTACTATGAGCAGTTCTTC. As protein: CASSLDTTSSYYEQFF.

In this sample, this clone is medium-sized (0.01 to 0.1%). The chain combines TRBV27 with TRBJ2-3; perhaps TRBD1 as D (6 bases). Germline V gives CDR1 MNHEY, CDR2 SMNVEV (reference sequence). The V and J ends lost 4 bases and 6 bases respectively, with 11 bases between them. This CDR3 has 13 residues. In nucleotides, the CDR3 is TGTGCCAGCAGTTCTTCTCAGGGGGATACGCAGTATTTT. Amino acids: CASSSSQGDTQYF.

V and J are TRBV27 and TRBJ2-7, with unresolved D. Germline V gene lookup returns CDR1 MNHEY and CDR2 SMNVEV (reference sequence). This CDR3 is built from 14 residues. The V gene lost 4 bases and the J gene lost 0 bases, with 10 bases spanning the gap. In nucleotides, the CDR3 is TGTGCCAGCAGTTATGGCGTAAACTCCTACGAGCAGTACTTC. It codes for CASSYGVNSYEQYF.